This TCR beta chain is from a study of T cell responses to AZD1222 COVID-19 vaccine. Study-level points and caveats: Compared with day 0, the breadth and depth of the Spike-specific TCR repertoire rose significantly after two doses of AZD1222. Females outnumbered males among donors, who were mostly white British; clonal diversity was possibly underestimated. Vaccine-associated CD4 TCRs ranged over spike, dominating at 160-218 and 743-854.

Concerning this clone itself: Its specificity is not known.

J was trimmed by 6 bases and V by 5 bases; bases with no gene match: 6. The CDR3 is 14 amino acids. Germline CDR1 and CDR2: MNHEY and SMNVEV (reference sequence). TCRdb keeps only in-frame clones here, not all; method: immunoSEQ multiplex PCR. Counted here are 130,000 or so clones, more than 85% occurring once; the ten biggest clones make up around 5%. The material sequenced was peripheral blood, taken on day 0 of AZD1222 vaccination. The source is an adult in good health. V and J are TRBV27 and TRBJ1-1; TRBD1 agrees at 10 bases. Here the CDR3 reads CASSGRQGAAEAFF. CDR3 in DNA: TGTGCCAGCAGTGGACGACAGGGGGCCGCTGAAGCTTTCTTT.